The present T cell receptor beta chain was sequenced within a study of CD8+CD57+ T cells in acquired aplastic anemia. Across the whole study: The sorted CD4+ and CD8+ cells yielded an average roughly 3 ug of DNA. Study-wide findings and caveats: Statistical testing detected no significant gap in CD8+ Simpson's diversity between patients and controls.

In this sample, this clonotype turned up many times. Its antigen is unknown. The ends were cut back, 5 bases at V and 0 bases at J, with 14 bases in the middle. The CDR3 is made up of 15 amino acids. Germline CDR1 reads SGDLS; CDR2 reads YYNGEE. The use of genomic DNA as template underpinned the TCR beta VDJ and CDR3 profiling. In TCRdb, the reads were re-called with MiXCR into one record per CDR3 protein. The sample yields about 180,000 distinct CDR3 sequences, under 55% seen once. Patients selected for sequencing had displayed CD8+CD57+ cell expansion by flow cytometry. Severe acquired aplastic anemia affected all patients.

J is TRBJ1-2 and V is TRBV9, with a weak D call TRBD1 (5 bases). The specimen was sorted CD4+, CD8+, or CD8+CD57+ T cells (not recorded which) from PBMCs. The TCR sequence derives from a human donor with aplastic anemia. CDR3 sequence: CASSGGTSANYGYTF. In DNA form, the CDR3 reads TGTGCCAGCAGTGGAGGGACGTCGGCTAACTATGGCTACACCTTC. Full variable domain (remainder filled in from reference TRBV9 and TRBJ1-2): DSGVTQTPKHLITATGQRVTLRCSPRSGDLSVYWYQQSLDQGLQFLIQYYNGEERAKGNILERFSAQQFPDLHSELNLSSLELGDSALYFCASSGGTSANYGYTFGSGTRLTVV.